The next 32 T cell receptor beta chains were all read from a single sample in a study of CD8+ T cells in alopecia areata. Once RNA had been extracted, it was reverse transcribed into cDNA to act as the sequencing template. Only in-frame clones appear in the TCRdb table, and some are missing; sequencing was by immunoSEQ multiplex PCR. Of 200,000 or so clones listed, around 62% are singletons. The specimen was CD4+ T cells sorted from blood, collected at week 0. The receptors come from a human donor with alopecia areata.

The genes are TRBV5-1 and TRBJ2-7; D is possibly TRBD1 (5 bases). The CDR3 length is 13 residues. V lost 3 bases, J lost 0 bases, and 7 bases lay in between. Germline values: CDR1 SGHRS, CDR2 YFSETQ. This CDR3 reads CASSSTDSYEQYF. In DNA form, the CDR3 reads TGCGCCAGCAGCTCGACAGACTCCTACGAGCAGTACTTC.

This rearrangement joins TRBV7-9 to TRBJ1-1; TRBD1 matches 11 bases. This CDR3 region has 15 residues. V dropped 5 bases and J dropped 4; count of bases not matched to a gene: 6. Germline V CDR1 and CDR2: SEHNR, FQNEAQ (reference sequence). CDR3 bases: TGTGCCAGCAGCCGGACAGGGGGCGGTGGCACTGAAGCTTTCTTT. Its protein product is CASSRTGGGGTEAFF. Based on the CDR3 plus reference TRBV7-9 and TRBJ1-1, the full variable domain is DTGVSQNPRHKITKRGQNVTFRCDPISEHNRLYWYRQTLGQGPEFLTYFQNEAQLEKSRLLSDRFSAERPKGSFSTLEIQRTEQGDSAMYLCASSRTGGGGTEAFFGQGTRLTVV.

V is TRBV2 and J is TRBJ2-6, with D possibly matching TRBD2 (7 bases). CDR3 size: 19 residues. Germline CDR1 reads SNHLY; CDR2 reads FYNNEI. The V and J ends lost 8 bases and 0 bases respectively, with 23 bases between them. CDR3 in DNA: TGTGCCAGCGGGGCGGGGGCCCACTTCCCAATCTCTGGGGCCAACGTCCTGACTTTC. Translation gives CASGAGAHFPISGANVLTF.

The J gene is TRBJ1-5, the V gene TRBV2; D is undetermined. The germline V and J ends were trimmed by 7 bases and 1 base, with 11 bases remaining between them. Per the germline V gene, CDR1 is SNHLY and CDR2 is FYNNEI. CDR3 length: 14 amino acids. The DNA for the CDR3 is TGTGCCAGCAATTATGCGACAAGCAATCAGCCCCAGCATTTT. It specifies CASNYATSNQPQHF.

The rearrangement joins TRBV29-1 to TRBJ1-5; D not resolved. CDR1 is SQVTM and CDR2 is ANQGSEA in the germline V gene. The CDR3 spans 14 residues. Trimming shortened V by 4 bases and J by 0 bases, and 10 bases separated the two germline ends. The CDR3 DNA follows: TGCAGCGTTGCATGGAGCAATAGCAATCAGCCCCAGCATTTT. This encodes CSVAWSNSNQPQHF.

The chain has TRBV29-1 and TRBJ2-7, with 8 bases matching TRBD2. Losses at the gene ends were 8 bases for V and 5 bases for J; bases not matched to a gene: 8. There are 12 residues in the CDR3. The germline V gene has CDR1 SQVTM and CDR2 ANQGSEA. The CDR3 DNA reads TGCAGCACCGACGGGGGGGGCAACGAGCAGTACTTC. Translating gives CSTDGGGNEQYF.

The chain is built from TRBV18 and TRBJ2-1; D remains ambiguous. This CDR3 comprises 13 residues. Germline CDR1 is KGHSH and CDR2 is LQKENI. V was cut by 5 bases and J by 2 bases, with 7 bases left in between. The CDR3 nucleotides read TGTGCCAGCTCATTTGACACCTACAATGAGCAGTTCTTC. Protein sequence: CASSFDTYNEQFF.

This clone has only a few counts. The gene calls are TRBV5-4 and TRBJ2-1, with 9 nucleotides matching TRBD2. J lost 7 bases, V lost 4 bases, and 12 bases had no gene match. CDR1 and CDR2 (germline): SGHNT, YYREEE (reference sequence). CDR3 length: 16 residues. The CDR3 coding sequence is TGTGCCAGCAGCCTGAGTAGCGGGGGCATTTGGAATGAGCAGTTCTTC. Translation gives CASSLSSGGIWNEQFF.

This chain connects TRBV11-2 to TRBJ1-2; D call uncertain. The V end was cut by 4 bases, the J end by 3 bases, with 21 bases between. The germline V gene encodes CDR1 SGHAT and CDR2 FQNNGV. The CDR3 consists of 17 residues. CDR3 nucleotides: TGTGCCAGCAGCTCTGTAATACGAGGGCAGAAAGACTATGGCTACACCTTC. This gives the protein CASSSVIRGQKDYGYTF.

This clone turned up a few times. This sequence joins TRBV29-1 and TRBJ1-2; 7 bases agree with TRBD1. The V and J ends lost 4 bases and 4 bases, in that order; junction bases with no gene match: 9. Germline-derived CDR1 and CDR2 are SQVTM and ANQGSEA. This CDR3 spans 14 amino acids. The CDR3 is CSVAKQGSIYGYTF. As DNA, the CDR3 is TGCAGCGTTGCGAAACAGGGGAGTATCTATGGCTACACCTTC.

The chain is built from TRBV5-4 and TRBJ2-1; 13 bases agree with TRBD2. This CDR3 is built from 15 residues. Trimming took 1 base from V and 8 from J; bases not matched to a gene: 3. Per the germline V gene, CDR1 is SGHNT and CDR2 is YYREEE (reference sequence). In nucleotides, the CDR3 is TGTGCCAGCAGCTTGCAACTAGCGGGAGGGGATGAGCAGTTCTTC. Its translation is CASSLQLAGGDEQFF.

The V gene is TRBV30, the J gene TRBJ1-1; possible D gene TRBD1, 5 bases. Germline V gives CDR1 GTSNPN, CDR2 SVGIG (reference sequence). The V end was cut by 0 bases, the J end by 10 bases, with 18 bases between. CDR3 size: 14 residues. CDR3 sequence (DNA): TGTGCCTGGAGTGTACAGAGCAGGGCTGCGAGAGCTTTCTTT. This gives the protein CAWSVQSRAARAFF.

This clone was seen only once. This clone may be a read error of a much larger clone one base away. The chain joins TRBV7-9 to TRBJ1-1; D ambiguous. V shed 1 base and J shed 1 base, with 1 base lying between them. This CDR3 region has 12 residues. Germline assignment: CDR1 SEHNR and CDR2 FQNEAQ (reference sequence). CDR3 region: CASSLENTEAFF. The CDR3 DNA is TGTGCCAGCAGCTTAGAGAACACTGAAGCTTTCTTT.

This clone was counted a single time. J is TRBJ2-7 and V is TRBV6-6, with 9 bases lining up with TRBD1. V dropped 7 bases and J dropped 5; count of bases not matched to a gene: 6. Germline values: CDR1 MNHNY, CDR2 SVGAGI (reference sequence). This CDR3 is 13 amino acids long. The CDR3 bases are TGTGCCAGCAAAGAACAGGGGGCTAACGAGCAGTACTTC. This codes for CASKEQGANEQYF.

The V gene is TRBV6-5, the J gene TRBJ2-5, with no clear D. Deletions cut 0 bases from V and 4 bases from J, with 6 bases between. CDR1 MNHEY and CDR2 SVGAGI come from the germline V gene. This CDR3 has 13 amino acids. DNA of the CDR3: TGTGCCAGCAGTTACTCCCCCACAGAGACCCAGTACTTC. This sequence encodes CASSYSPTETQYF.

V is TRBV7-2 and J is TRBJ1-2; D call uncertain. CDR1 and CDR2 (germline): SGHTA, FQGNSA. CDR3 size: 12 residues. V was cut by 1 base and J by 6 bases, with 6 bases left in between. The CDR3 region is CASSLVLDGYTF. Here the CDR3 DNA reads TGTGCCAGCAGCTTAGTACTGGATGGCTACACCTTC.

The chain combines TRBV7-9 with TRBJ1-2; D ambiguous. From germline, CDR1 is SEHNR and CDR2 FQNEAQ (reference sequence). The CDR3 length is 12 residues. Trimming took 6 bases from V and 7 from J, leaving 12 bases between them. DNA of the CDR3: TGTGCCAGCAGTCAACGCGTGGGTGGCTACACCTTC. Translating gives CASSQRVGGYTF. The whole variable domain, remainder taken from reference TRBV7-9 and TRBJ1-2, is DTGVSQNPRHKITKRGQNVTFRCDPISEHNRLYWYRQTLGQGPEFLTYFQNEAQLEKSRLLSDRFSAERPKGSFSTLEIQRTEQGDSAMYLCASSQRVGGYTFGSGTRLTVV.

This sequence joins TRBV23-1 and TRBJ1-1; unclear D gene. TRBV23-1 belongs to the ORF category, with a function that is uncertain. Trimming took off 10 bases at V and 1 base at J, with 4 bases between the two ends. The CDR3 contains 10 residues. The DNA for the CDR3 is TGCGCCATCAAGAACACTGAAGCTTTCTTT. Its translation is CAIKNTEAFF.

The genes are TRBV30 and TRBJ1-3; D is possibly TRBD1 (6 bases). This CDR3 is 12 amino acids long. Deletions cut 5 bases from V and 8 bases from J, with 13 bases between. The germline gives CDR1 GTSNPN, CDR2 SVGIG (reference sequence). CDR3 protein: CAWSTGGDTIYF. The CDR3 DNA is TGTGCCTGGTCGACAGGCGGGGACACCATATATTTT.

The genes are TRBV30 and TRBJ2-3, with D hard to call. Looked up from germline, CDR1 is GTSNPN and CDR2 is SVGIG (reference sequence). CDR3 length: 13 amino acids. Trimming pared 4 bases from V and 0 bases from J, leaving 8 bases between. Here the CDR3 reads CAWNLQSTDTQYF. CDR3 in DNA: TGTGCCTGGAACCTCCAAAGCACAGATACGCAGTATTTT.

The chain couples TRBV29-1 to TRBJ2-7; possibly TRBD1 or TRBD2 for D (5 bases each). Trimming shortened V by 0 bases and J by 1 base, and 10 bases separated the two germline ends. Germline lookup yields CDR1 SQVTM and CDR2 ANQGSEA. The CDR3 is made up of 14 amino acids. CDR3 nucleotides: TGCAGCGTTGAAGACGTGGGACCGTCCTACGAGCAGTACTTC. Protein: CSVEDVGPSYEQYF.

The rearrangement links TRBV29-1 to TRBJ2-7; D gene ambiguous. Trimming shortened V by 4 bases and J by 6 bases, and 16 bases separated the two germline ends. The CDR3 runs to 13 residues. Germline-derived CDR1 and CDR2 are SQVTM and ANQGSEA. In DNA, the CDR3 is TGCAGCGTTGGGGCCACAGCTTACGGCGAGCAGTACTTC. It specifies CSVGATAYGEQYF.

CDR3 sequence: CSVGQGGFYGYTF. The CDR3 region has the DNA TGCAGCGTTGGACAGGGGGGATTCTATGGCTACACCTTC. V is TRBV29-1 and J is TRBJ1-2; TRBD1 matches 9 bases. The CDR3 totals 13 residues. Germline values: CDR1 SQVTM, CDR2 ANQGSEA. Trimming took 4 bases from V and 4 from J; bases not matched to a gene: 4.

This clone was counted a few times. The V gene is TRBV19, the J gene TRBJ1-5; 7 bases agree with TRBD1. Germline CDR1 is LNHDA and CDR2 is SQIVND (reference sequence). V lost 10 bases and J lost 2; bases outside the gene matches: 8. CDR3 size: 14 residues. The CDR3 coding sequence is TGTGCCACTGCCGACAGGGCTCGCAATCAGCCCCAGCATTTT. Residues: CATADRARNQPQHF.

This clone was recorded a few times. The J gene is TRBJ1-4, the V gene TRBV7-9, with D tentatively TRBD1 (5 bases). V lost 5 bases, J lost 7 bases, and 17 bases lay in between. The CDR3 has 15 amino acids. The germline gives CDR1 SEHNR, CDR2 FQNEAQ (reference sequence). The CDR3 DNA is TGTGCCAGCAGCACAGAGGGCGGGGGTGGTGAAAAACTGTTTTTT. It yields the protein CASSTEGGGGEKLFF.

The chain links TRBV5-1 to TRBJ2-1; TRBD1 agrees at 7 bases. The CDR3 length is 15 residues. The V segment lost 1 base and the J segment 5 bases; nucleotides outside the gene matches: 6. The germline V gene encodes CDR1 SGHRS and CDR2 YFSETQ. CDR3 region: CASSLFGDSNNEQFF. The CDR3 DNA follows: TGCGCCAGCAGCTTGTTTGGGGACAGCAACAATGAGCAGTTCTTC. Together with reference TRBV5-1 and TRBJ2-1, the CDR3 gives the full variable domain: KAGVTQTPRYLIKTRGQQVTLSCSPISGHRSVSWYQQTPGQGLQFLFEYFSETQRNKGNFPGRFSGRQFSNSRSEMNVSTLELGDSALYLCASSLFGDSNNEQFFGPGTRLTVL.

This clone came up a few times. The genes are TRBV29-1 and TRBJ2-3, with D unclear. CDR1 SQVTM and CDR2 ANQGSEA come from the germline V gene. The V and J ends lost 7 bases and 1 base respectively, with 6 bases between them. The CDR3 contains 11 residues. CDR3 loop: CSAQGTDTQYF. The CDR3 DNA reads as TGCAGCGCGCAAGGCACAGATACGCAGTATTTT.

This clone has more than one count but fewer than ten. The chain has TRBV30 and TRBJ1-1; 11 bases are shared with TRBD1. Germline-derived CDR1 and CDR2 are GTSNPN and SVGIG (reference sequence). The CDR3 extends over 13 amino acids. With 8 bases clipped from V and 4 bases from J, the junction kept 6 bases outside the gene matches. The CDR3 region has the DNA TGTGCCCTCCAGGGACAGGGGGGCACTGAAGCTTTCTTT. This gives the protein CALQGQGGTEAFF.

The chain employs TRBV5-4 and TRBJ2-7, with D perhaps assigned TRBD1 or TRBD2 (5 bases each). The germline V gene encodes CDR1 SGHNT and CDR2 YYREEE (reference sequence). The CDR3 length is 13 residues. V was clipped by 0 bases and J by 11 bases, with 15 bases between them. The DNA for the CDR3 is TGTGCCAGCAGCTTGGGTATGGAAGGGACGGAGTACTTC. It codes for CASSLGMEGTEYF.

In its sample, this clone was seen many times. The chain joins TRBV7-2 to TRBJ2-1; 10 bases line up with TRBD2. The CDR3 sequence is 15 residues long. Trimming at V came to 5 bases and at J to 4 bases, leaving 5 bases not matched to a gene. CDR1 and CDR2 from the germline V gene are SGHTA and FQGNSA. CDR3 loop: CASSLSGGDYNEQFF. In nucleotides, the CDR3 is TGTGCCAGCAGCCTGAGCGGGGGGGATTACAATGAGCAGTTCTTC.

The chain links TRBV30 to TRBJ1-1; D is unclear. Germline-derived CDR1 and CDR2 are GTSNPN and SVGIG (reference sequence). This CDR3 comprises 13 residues. The V and J ends lost 6 bases and 4 bases respectively, with 15 bases between them. The CDR3 nucleotides read TGTGCCTGCCGAAGAGTGGGTATCACTGAAGCTTTCTTT. Translating gives CACRRVGITEAFF.

V gene TRBV29-1 combines with J gene TRBJ1-1; a weak D match, TRBD1 (6 bases). Germline V gives CDR1 SQVTM, CDR2 ANQGSEA. The V and J ends lost 6 bases and 2 bases respectively, with 16 bases between them. The CDR3 totals 14 residues. The DNA for the CDR3 is TGCAGCGTCCGGCCGAGGACAGTTAACACTGAAGCTTTCTTT. Protein: CSVRPRTVNTEAFF.